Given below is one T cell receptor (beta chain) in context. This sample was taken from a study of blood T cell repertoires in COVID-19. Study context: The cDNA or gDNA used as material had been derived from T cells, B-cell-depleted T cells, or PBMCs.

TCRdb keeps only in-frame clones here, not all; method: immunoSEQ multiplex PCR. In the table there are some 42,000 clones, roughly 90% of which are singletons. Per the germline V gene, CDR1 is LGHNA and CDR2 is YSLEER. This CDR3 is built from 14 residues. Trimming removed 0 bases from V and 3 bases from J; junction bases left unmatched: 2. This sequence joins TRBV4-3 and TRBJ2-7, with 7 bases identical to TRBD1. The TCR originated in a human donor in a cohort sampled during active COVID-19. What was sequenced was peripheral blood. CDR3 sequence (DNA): TGCGCCAGCAGCCAAGAACAGGGGAGCTACGAGCAGTACTTC. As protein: CASSQEQGSYEQYF.